This T cell receptor (beta chain) was recovered during a study of beta chain features in type 1 diabetes. In the study overall: Regarding age, gender and cell yields, patients proved similar to healthy donors. Study-wide points: The study found that naive, central memory and Treg TCRB repertoires appeared more similar in patients than in healthy donors. Type 1 diabetes patients showed a moderate but significant shortening of TCRB CDR3s in all four CD4+ subsets.

All of the isolated RNA was reverse transcribed, so expressed TCRB transcripts were sequenced. Libraries were prepared by immunoSEQ multiplex PCR; TCRdb keeps only in-frame clonotypes and omits some of them. The sample consists of about 410,000 clones, about 14% of them appearing once. Sorted populations were all over 98% pure. This CDR3 has 12 residues. V shed 2 bases and J shed 7 bases, with 5 bases lying between them. CDR1 and CDR2 (germline): MNHNY, SVGAGI (reference sequence). For this clone: As yet, its antigen is unknown.

This sequence was found in a man under 40 in good health. The sample consisted of naive CD4+ T cells from blood. The gene calls are TRBV6-6 and TRBJ2-2; D gene uncertain. The CDR3 is CASSYPGGELFF. The CDR3 nucleotides read TGTGCCAGCAGTTACCCGGGCGGGGAGCTGTTTTTT.